The 10 T cell receptor beta chains below were found in one sample sequenced in a study of Tregs in tolerant kidney transplant recipients. Repertoires were generated with immunoSEQ multiplex PCR, while TCRdb's copy carries only in-frame clones and drops some. This sample yields some 80,000 clones, of which 95% to 98% are seen a single time; 0.56% belongs to the top ten. The source material was CD4+ T cells from blood, sampled before the transplant. These receptors all stem from a human donor who received a combined kidney and bone marrow transplant.

This clone has a single count. The chain couples TRBV12-5 to TRBJ2-3, with D possibly TRBD2 on 5 matching bases. With 7 bases removed from V and 0 bases from J, the gap between germline ends came to 14 bases. The germline gives CDR1 LGHNT, CDR2 FRNRAP. There are 15 residues in the CDR3. CDR3 loop: CASAPRGTSTDTQYF. CDR3 bases: TGTGCTAGTGCCCCTCGGGGAACTAGCACAGATACGCAGTATTTT.

The chain links TRBV29-1 to TRBJ1-5; TRBD1 might be the D (6 bases). The V end lost 7 bases, the J end lost 4 bases, and 17 bases lay between the germline ends. The CDR3 covers 14 residues. Germline V gene sequence: CDR1 SQVTM, CDR2 ANQGSEA. The chain's CDR3 is CSATTGTWNQPQHF. As DNA, the CDR3 is TGCAGCGCAACTACAGGGACATGGAATCAGCCCCAGCATTTT.

The CDR3 is CAISESQGGNRKYGYTF. CDR3 DNA sequence: TGTGCCATCAGTGAGTCGCAGGGGGGCAATCGGAAATATGGCTACACCTTC. The gene calls are TRBV10-3 and TRBJ1-2; 7 bases map to TRBD1. Germline trimming cut 0 bases from V and 5 bases from J; bases unmatched to any gene: 12. The CDR3 has 17 amino acids. Germline values: CDR1 ENHRY, CDR2 SYGVKD.

About this clone: One junction end disagrees with the germline gene, perhaps due to a read error. The J gene is TRBJ2-1, the V gene TRBV29-1; D perhaps matches TRBD1 (6 bases). The CDR3 runs to 14 residues. CDR1 SQVTM and CDR2 ANQGSEA come from the germline V gene. The CDR3 DNA sequence: TGCAGCGTGCGAAAGATCCGGGACAACCCTGAGGAGTTCTTC. Its translation: CSVRKIRDNPEEFF.

The chain employs TRBV11-3 and TRBJ1-1; TRBD1 matches at 9 bases. Germline assignment: CDR1 SGHNT and CDR2 YENEEA. The V gene end was trimmed by 5 bases and the J gene end by 4 bases; junction bases not matched to a gene: 5. This CDR3 has 14 amino acids. The CDR3 sequence is CASSPQGAITEAFF. CDR3 DNA sequence: TGTGCCAGCAGCCCACAGGGGGCGATCACTGAAGCTTTCTTT.

The chain combines TRBV11-2 with TRBJ2-1; the D is unclear. This CDR3 has 16 residues. The germline V and J ends were trimmed by 5 bases and 4 bases, with 18 bases remaining between them. The germline CDR1 and CDR2 sequences are SGHAT and FQNNGV. CDR3 region: CASSPISRVFYNEQFF. The CDR3 DNA reads as TGTGCCAGCAGCCCCATTTCACGGGTCTTTTACAATGAGCAGTTCTTC.

The CDR3 coding sequence is TGTGCCAGCAGCTTAAATAGCGGTGAGACCCAGTACTTC. This gives the protein CASSLNSGETQYF. This rearrangement joins TRBV7-3 to TRBJ2-5, with a tentative D call TRBD2 (6 bases). The CDR3 has 13 amino acids. Trimming pared 1 base from V and 5 bases from J, leaving 8 bases between. Per germline, CDR1 SGHTA and CDR2 FQGTGA.

CDR3 sequence: CASQNTGTEAFF. CDR3 in DNA: TGTGCCAGCCAAAATACGGGGACAGAAGCTTTCTTT. The chain joins TRBV14 to TRBJ1-1; TRBD1 might be the D (6 bases). V was cut by 8 bases and J by 8 bases, with 15 bases left in between. Germline values: CDR1 SGHDN, CDR2 FVKESK. CDR3 length: 12 residues.

CDR3 nucleotide sequence: TGTGCCATCAGTGGGGCGGCGGGACAGCCCACAGATACGCAGTATTTT. It codes for CAISGAAGQPTDTQYF. The J gene is TRBJ2-3, the V gene TRBV10-3; TRBD1 is a possible D gene (7 bases). V lost 4 bases, J lost 2 bases, and 16 bases lay in between. The CDR3 sequence is 16 residues long. Per germline, CDR1 ENHRY and CDR2 SYGVKD.

This clone was recorded once. V usage is TRBV5-5 and J usage is TRBJ2-7; TRBD2 matches at 8 bases. The CDR3 contains 15 residues. Germline V gene data show CDR1 as SGHKS and CDR2 as YYEKEE (reference sequence). V dropped 1 base and J dropped 1; count of bases not matched to a gene: 4. The CDR3 loop is CASSLHRGGSYEQYF. The CDR3 bases are TGTGCCAGCAGCTTGCATCGGGGGGGATCCTACGAGCAGTACTTC.